This T cell receptor (beta chain) is from a study of blood T cells in healthy people across ages. Next came a second PCR, run for 7 to 11 cycles, which used a sample-barcoded 5' primer along with a J-beta primer mix. TCRdb redid the calling of the 5' RACE reads with MiXCR, one entry per CDR3 protein. The sample carries roughly 1,300,000 distinct CDR3 sequences, around 55% recorded once. The CDR3 consists of 15 residues. The V end was cut by 2 bases, the J end by 2 bases, with 12 bases between. Per germline, CDR1 SEHNR and CDR2 FQNEAQ (reference sequence). The V call is TRBV7-9, the J call TRBJ2-5, with TRBD1 as a possible D gene (6 bases). The sequencing input was blood. The TCR originated in a man aged 18 to 30 in good health. The CDR3 DNA reads as TGTGCCAGCAGCTTAAGGGGGAGAGAACAAGAGACCCAGTACTTC. This encodes CASSLRGREQETQYF. Using reference TRBV7-9 and TRBJ2-5 for the parts outside the CDR3, the full variable domain is DTGVSQNPRHKITKRGQNVTFRCDPISEHNRLYWYRQTLGQGPEFLTYFQNEAQLEKSRLLSDRFSAERPKGSFSTLEIQRTEQGDSAMYLCASSLRGREQETQYFGPGTRLLVL.